The 25 T cell receptor beta chains in this list originate from one sample, sequenced in a study of neurological immune-mediated disorders. TCRdb redid the calling of the 5' RACE reads with MiXCR, one entry per CDR3 protein. Of roughly 50,000 distinct CDR3 sequences listed, 9.5% to 15% are singletons. Sequenced input: PBMCs. The source is a woman aged 55-70 years with HTLV-1-associated myelopathy (HAM/TSP).

This clonotype was counted ten times or more. V is TRBV3-1 and J is TRBJ2-7; TRBD2 matches 9 bases. This CDR3 is built from 14 residues. CDR1 LGHDT and CDR2 YNNKEL come from the germline V gene (reference sequence). V dropped 7 bases and J dropped 5; count of bases not matched to a gene: 9. CDR3 in amino acids: CASTVSGRQNEQYF. In DNA form, the CDR3 reads TGTGCCAGCACCGTGAGCGGGAGGCAGAACGAGCAGTACTTC.

This clonotype was seen at least ten times. The chain has TRBV15 and TRBJ2-7, with D unresolved. The CDR3 runs 15 residues. Trimming left V 0 bases short and J 2 bases short, with 11 bases between. CDR1 is LNHNV and CDR2 is YYDKDF in the germline V gene (reference sequence). The CDR3 DNA is TGTGCCACCAGCAGAGATCGGGCGCAGCCCTACGAGCAGTACTTC. Translation: CATSRDRAQPYEQYF.

This clonotype occurred many times. The chain links TRBV2 to TRBJ2-7; 10 nucleotides align to TRBD2. The germline CDR1 and CDR2 sequences are SNHLY and FYNNEI. With 4 bases clipped from V and 0 bases from J, the junction kept 21 bases outside the gene matches. The CDR3 is 21 residues long. The CDR3 here is CASSVPFVGGSGTSDSYEQYF. In nucleotides, the CDR3 is TGTGCCAGCAGTGTCCCCTTTGTTGGCGGATCCGGGACTAGCGACTCCTACGAGCAGTACTTC.

The chain has TRBV20-1 and TRBJ2-5; TRBD1 matches at 7 bases. From germline, CDR1 is DFQATT and CDR2 SNEGSKA (reference sequence). The CDR3 runs to 15 residues. Trimming removed 5 bases from V and 4 bases from J; junction bases left unmatched: 13. The CDR3 DNA sequence: TGCAGTGCTCCACAACACCCGACAGGGACAGAGACCCAGTACTTC. Translated, it gives CSAPQHPTGTETQYF.

This clonotype was seen at least ten times. J is TRBJ2-7 and V is TRBV9, with 9 nucleotides matching TRBD2. V lost 0 bases, J lost 3 bases, and 1 base stayed unmatched. The CDR3 has 14 amino acids. The germline CDR1 and CDR2 sequences are SGDLS and YYNGEE. The CDR3 DNA follows: TGTGCCAGCAGCGTAGGGACTAGCGACTACGAGCAGTACTTC. Protein sequence: CASSVGTSDYEQYF.

This clonotype was seen repeatedly, ten times or more. The CDR3 coding sequence is TGCAGTGCTACCCCCTTGCGGGCCCAAGAGACCCAGTACTTC. Its translation: CSATPLRAQETQYF. This chain uses TRBV20-1 with TRBJ2-5, with a possible D match to TRBD2 (5 bases). V shed 4 bases and J shed 1 base, with 13 bases lying between them. Germline V gives CDR1 DFQATT, CDR2 SNEGSKA (reference sequence). CDR3 length: 14 residues.

As regards this clonotype: A clone one base away is much larger, so this may be a read error. The chain joins TRBV7-9 to TRBJ2-7, with TRBD2 identical over 15 bases. This CDR3 contains 13 residues. Losses at the gene ends were 5 bases for V and 11 bases for J; bases not matched to a gene: 4. Germline CDR1 is SEHNR and CDR2 is FQNEAQ (reference sequence). The CDR3 DNA reads TGTGCCAGCAGCCCGTGGACTAGCGGGAGGGAGTACTTC. It is translated as CASSPWTSGREYF.

The sample holds many counts of this clonotype. The CDR3 DNA follows: TGTGCCACCAGCGGGTCCCACAGACAGGCAGACTACTACAATGAGCAGTTCTTC. This codes for CATSGSHRQADYYNEQFF. The V and J genes are TRBV15 and TRBJ2-1, with D perhaps matching TRBD1 (6 bases). Trimming pared 5 bases from V and 3 bases from J, leaving 23 bases between. CDR3 length: 18 amino acids. The germline gives CDR1 LNHNV, CDR2 YYDKDF (reference sequence).

This clonotype has ten or more counts. The chain joins TRBV20-1 to TRBJ2-3; 10 bases agree with TRBD2. The germline gives CDR1 DFQATT, CDR2 SNEGSKA (reference sequence). The CDR3 covers 17 residues. The trim removed 0 bases at V and 2 bases at J, leaving 8 bases unmatched. CDR3 in DNA: TGCAGTGCTAGAGATTACATAGGACTAGCGGCCACAGATACGCAGTATTTT. This translates into CSARDYIGLAATDTQYF.

This clonotype was observed many times. This sequence joins TRBV29-1 and TRBJ2-1; D not resolved. This CDR3 comprises 13 residues. Germline assignment: CDR1 SQVTM and CDR2 ANQGSEA. V was shortened by 4 bases and J by 4 bases, with 11 bases between the two germline ends. Written as DNA, the CDR3 is TGCAGCGTTGGTGGAGAAAGATACAATGAGCAGTTCTTC. Encoded protein: CSVGGERYNEQFF.

This clonotype showed up many times. The rearrangement links TRBV5-1 to TRBJ2-1; 9 bases match TRBD2. The V segment lost 5 bases and the J segment 0 bases; nucleotides outside the gene matches: 3. The CDR3 is 15 residues long. CDR1 is SGHRS and CDR2 is YFSETQ in the germline V gene. CDR3 in amino acids: CASRASGNSYNEQFF. The CDR3 coding sequence is TGCGCCAGCAGGGCTAGCGGGAACTCCTACAATGAGCAGTTCTTC.

The sample holds many counts of this clonotype. The chain couples TRBV28 to TRBJ2-7; D is undetermined. Per germline, CDR1 MDHEN and CDR2 SYDVKM. The CDR3 loop spans 11 amino acids. V dropped 5 bases and J dropped 3 bases, with 5 bases sitting between them. The CDR3 DNA reads as TGTGCCAGCAGTCCACACTACGAGCAGTACTTC. Protein sequence: CASSPHYEQYF.

The table lists this clonotype with many counts. The V and J genes are TRBV5-1 and TRBJ2-1, with 7 positions matching TRBD2. The CDR3 loop spans 15 amino acids. The V segment lost 0 bases and the J segment 2 bases; nucleotides outside the gene matches: 2. Germline assignment: CDR1 SGHRS and CDR2 YFSETQ. The CDR3 protein is CASSLDGGTYNEQFF. CDR3 bases: TGCGCCAGCAGCTTGGACGGGGGGACCTACAATGAGCAGTTCTTC.

This clonotype was seen repeatedly, ten times or more. This rearrangement joins TRBV28 to TRBJ2-1; 7 positions match TRBD2. Germline CDR1 and CDR2: MDHEN and SYDVKM. J lost 0 bases, V lost 7 bases, and 9 bases had no gene match. This CDR3 spans 16 amino acids. For the CDR3, the DNA is TGTGCCAGCACCGAGGTGGCGGGAGTCTCCTACAATGAGCAGTTCTTC. Translation: CASTEVAGVSYNEQFF.

To note about this clonotype: A single base separates this from a much larger clone, so it may be a read error. The J gene is TRBJ2-7, the V gene TRBV20-1, with 7 positions matching TRBD2. Germline V CDR1 and CDR2: DFQATT, SNEGSKA (reference sequence). V gave up 7 bases and J gave up 7 bases; unmatched junction bases: 10. This CDR3 contains 12 residues. Written as DNA, the CDR3 is TGCAGTGGTCTAGCGGTACTGGGGGAGCAGTACTTC. Protein sequence: CSGLAVLGEQYF.

This clonotype was detected many times. The chain recombines TRBV5-5 with TRBJ2-5; D possibly corresponds to TRBD1 (6 bases). Trimming cost V 4 bases and J 4 bases, with 14 bases left between them. Germline V CDR1 and CDR2: SGHKS, YYEKEE (reference sequence). The CDR3 loop spans 14 amino acids. CDR3 sequence (DNA): TGTGCCAGCAGCCAGGACAGTTTTTCAGAGACCCAGTACTTC. It specifies CASSQDSFSETQYF.

The table lists this clonotype with many counts. For the CDR3, the DNA is TGTGCCAGCAGCTTGGGGACGGACTATGGCTACACCTTC. It encodes CASSLGTDYGYTF. V usage is TRBV5-5 and J usage is TRBJ1-2, with D hard to call. The V gene's germline CDR1 is SGHKS and CDR2 YYEKEE (reference sequence). The germline V and J ends were trimmed by 0 bases and 3 bases, with 6 bases remaining between them. The CDR3 runs to 13 residues. The full variable domain, rest sourced from reference TRBV5-5 and TRBJ1-2, is DAGVTQSPTHLIKTRGQQVTLRCSPISGHKSVSWYQQVLGQGPQFIFQYYEKEERGRGNFPDRFSARQFPNYSSELNVNALLLGDSALYLCASSLGTDYGYTFGSGTRLTVV.

This clonotype was observed at least ten times. The chain has TRBV27 and TRBJ2-7; D unclear. This CDR3 has 13 residues. CDR1 and CDR2 from the germline V gene are MNHEY and SMNVEV (reference sequence). The V gene lost 2 bases and the J gene lost 2 bases, with 7 bases spanning the gap. The CDR3 bases are TGTGCCAGCAGTTTAGGATGGGCCTACGAGCAGTACTTC. Protein sequence: CASSLGWAYEQYF.

This clonotype was found many times. The J gene is TRBJ2-5, the V gene TRBV5-5; 12 bases are a match to TRBD2. The germline V gene has CDR1 SGHKS and CDR2 YYEKEE (reference sequence). With V trimmed by 4 bases and J by 0 bases, 4 bases remained unmatched. The CDR3 consists of 16 residues. The CDR3 bases are TGTGCCAGCAGCCCGGGACTAGCGGGCCACCAAGAGACCCAGTACTTC. As protein: CASSPGLAGHQETQYF. Complete variable domain (other parts from reference TRBV5-5 and TRBJ2-5): DAGVTQSPTHLIKTRGQQVTLRCSPISGHKSVSWYQQVLGQGPQFIFQYYEKEERGRGNFPDRFSARQFPNYSSELNVNALLLGDSALYLCASSPGLAGHQETQYFGPGTRLLVL.

This chain uses TRBV11-2 with TRBJ2-7; 8 positions agree with TRBD1. CDR1 SGHAT and CDR2 FQNNGV come from the germline V gene. Unmatched junction bases numbered 10, after V lost 5 bases and J lost 4 bases. This CDR3 is built from 15 residues. CDR3 DNA: TGTGCCAGCAGCACCAGATCAGGGGGCCCGTACGAGCAGTACTTC. Protein: CASSTRSGGPYEQYF.

There are many counts of this clonotype. The chain employs TRBV6-5 and TRBJ1-2; 11 bases align to TRBD1. V was pared by 2 bases and J by 4 bases, with 6 bases of the junction left unmatched. This CDR3 region has 16 residues. Germline V gene lookup returns CDR1 MNHEY and CDR2 SVGAGI. CDR3 sequence: CASSYTRTGGSYGYTF. DNA for the CDR3: TGTGCCAGCAGTTACACCCGGACAGGGGGCAGCTATGGCTACACCTTC.

This clonotype was found many times. The chain has TRBV28 and TRBJ1-5; 8 bases match TRBD1. CDR3 length: 16 residues. Looked up from germline, CDR1 is MDHEN and CDR2 is SYDVKM. V trimming: 2 bases; J trimming: 2 bases; junction bases outside the gene matches: 5. The chain's CDR3 is CASSLDDRGGNQPQHF. CDR3 bases: TGTGCCAGCAGTTTAGACGACAGGGGTGGCAATCAGCCCCAGCATTTT. Complete variable domain (other parts from reference TRBV28 and TRBJ1-5): DVKVTQSSRYLVKRTGEKVFLECVQDMDHENMFWYRQDPGLGLRLIYFSYDVKMKEKGDIPEGYSVSREKKERFSLILESASTNQTSMYLCASSLDDRGGNQPQHFGDGTRLSIL.

The sample holds many counts of this clonotype. The chain joins TRBV4-2 to TRBJ1-2; D not certain. Per germline, CDR1 LGHNA and CDR2 YNFKEQ. The CDR3 extends over 16 amino acids. The V end was cut by 0 bases, the J end by 0 bases, with 11 bases between. The CDR3: CASSQDLASSNYGYTF. The CDR3 nucleotides are TGTGCCAGCAGCCAAGATTTGGCCAGTTCTAACTATGGCTACACCTTC.

The table lists this clonotype with many counts. The rearrangement joins TRBV20-1 to TRBJ1-1; D is ambiguous. This CDR3 has 12 amino acids. Germline-derived CDR1 and CDR2 are DFQATT and SNEGSKA (reference sequence). V was trimmed by 0 bases and J by 2 bases, leaving 4 bases between them. This chain's CDR3 is CSARDRNTEAFF. The CDR3 DNA sequence: TGCAGTGCTAGAGATCGAAACACTGAAGCTTTCTTT.

This clonotype was found a few times. This sequence joins TRBV14 and TRBJ1-4; 9 bases align to TRBD1. The CDR3 contains 18 residues. Germline trimming cut 0 bases from V and 7 bases from J; bases unmatched to any gene: 12. The germline V gene has CDR1 SGHDN and CDR2 FVKESK. CDR3 sequence: CASSQEEGWDREIEKLFF. CDR3 DNA: TGTGCCAGCAGCCAAGAAGAAGGATGGGACAGGGAAATTGAAAAACTGTTTTTT. The full variable domain, its missing parts supplied by reference TRBV14 and TRBJ1-4, is EAGVTQFPSHSVIEKGQTVTLRCDPISGHDNLYWYRRVMGKEIKFLLHFVKESKQDESGMPNNRFLAERTGGTYSTLKVQPAELEDSGVYFCASSQEEGWDREIEKLFFGSGTQLSVL.